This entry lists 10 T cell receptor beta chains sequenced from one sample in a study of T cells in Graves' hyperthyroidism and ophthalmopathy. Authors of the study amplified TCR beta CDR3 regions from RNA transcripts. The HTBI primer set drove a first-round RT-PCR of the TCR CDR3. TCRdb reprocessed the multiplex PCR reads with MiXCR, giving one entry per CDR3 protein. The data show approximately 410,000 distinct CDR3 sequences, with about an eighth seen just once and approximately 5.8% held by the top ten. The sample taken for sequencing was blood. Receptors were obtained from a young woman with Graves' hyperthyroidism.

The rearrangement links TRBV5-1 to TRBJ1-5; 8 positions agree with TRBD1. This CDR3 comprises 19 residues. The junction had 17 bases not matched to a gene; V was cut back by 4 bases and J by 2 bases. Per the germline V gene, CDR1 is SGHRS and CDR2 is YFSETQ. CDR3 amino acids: CASSPGVGQGMTGNQPQHF. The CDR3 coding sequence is TGCGCCAGCAGCCCCGGGGTCGGACAGGGCATGACTGGCAATCAGCCCCAGCATTTT.

The CDR3 here is CASALGTEGEQYF. CDR3 sequence (DNA): TGCGCCAGCGCCCTCGGGACGGAGGGAGAGCAGTACTTC. The chain is built from TRBV10-2 and TRBJ2-7; D may be TRBD2 (6 bases). The length of the CDR3 is 13 residues. V dropped 8 bases and J dropped 7 bases, with 18 bases sitting between them. The V gene's germline CDR1 is WSHSY and CDR2 SAAADI.

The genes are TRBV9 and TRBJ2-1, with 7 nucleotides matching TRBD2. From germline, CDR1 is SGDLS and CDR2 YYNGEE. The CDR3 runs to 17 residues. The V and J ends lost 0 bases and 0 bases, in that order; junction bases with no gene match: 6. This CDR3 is CASSVGAPSGSYNEQFF. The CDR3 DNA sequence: TGTGCCAGCAGCGTAGGAGCTCCTAGCGGCTCCTACAATGAGCAGTTCTTC.

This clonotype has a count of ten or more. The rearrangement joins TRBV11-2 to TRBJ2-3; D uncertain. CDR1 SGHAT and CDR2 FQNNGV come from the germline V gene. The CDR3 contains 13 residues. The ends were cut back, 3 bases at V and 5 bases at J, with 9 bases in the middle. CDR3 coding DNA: TGTGCCAGCAGCTTTATAGTCTTAGATACGCAGTATTTT. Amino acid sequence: CASSFIVLDTQYF.

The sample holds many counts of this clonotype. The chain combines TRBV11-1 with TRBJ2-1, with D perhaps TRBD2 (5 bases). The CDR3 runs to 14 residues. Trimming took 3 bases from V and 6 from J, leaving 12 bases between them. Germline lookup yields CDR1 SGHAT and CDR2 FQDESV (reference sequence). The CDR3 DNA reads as TGTGCCAGCAGCTTGCGACGGGAATTCAATGAGCAGTTCTTC. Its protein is CASSLRREFNEQFF.

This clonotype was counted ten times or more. In DNA, the CDR3 is TGTGCCAGCGCCGAAGAAGTTAATCAGCCCCAGCATTTT. It specifies CASAEEVNQPQHF. This chain connects TRBV7-2 to TRBJ1-5; D is ambiguous. The ends were cut back, 8 bases at V and 4 bases at J, with 12 bases in the middle. Germline V lookup: CDR1 SGHTA, CDR2 FQGNSA. This CDR3 has 13 amino acids.

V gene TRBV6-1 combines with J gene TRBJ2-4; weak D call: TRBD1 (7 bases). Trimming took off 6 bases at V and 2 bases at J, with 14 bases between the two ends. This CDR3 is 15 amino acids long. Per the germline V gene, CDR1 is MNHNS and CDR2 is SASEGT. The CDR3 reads CASRNRGLTKNIQYF. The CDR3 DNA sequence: TGTGCCAGCAGAAACAGGGGACTTACCAAAAACATTCAGTACTTC.

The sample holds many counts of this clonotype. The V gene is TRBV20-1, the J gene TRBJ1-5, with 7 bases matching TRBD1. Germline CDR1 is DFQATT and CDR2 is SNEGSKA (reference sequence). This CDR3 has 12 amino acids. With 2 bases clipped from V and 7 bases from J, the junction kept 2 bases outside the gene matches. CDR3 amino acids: CSARRQGQPQHF. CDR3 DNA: TGCAGTGCTAGAAGACAGGGCCAGCCCCAGCATTTT.

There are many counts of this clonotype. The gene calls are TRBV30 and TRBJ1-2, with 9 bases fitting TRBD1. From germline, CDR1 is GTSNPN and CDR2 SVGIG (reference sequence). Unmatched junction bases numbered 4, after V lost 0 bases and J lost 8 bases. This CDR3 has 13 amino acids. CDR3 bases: TGTGCCTGGAGTGTCAACAGGGGGCAAGGCTACACCTTC. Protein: CAWSVNRGQGYTF.

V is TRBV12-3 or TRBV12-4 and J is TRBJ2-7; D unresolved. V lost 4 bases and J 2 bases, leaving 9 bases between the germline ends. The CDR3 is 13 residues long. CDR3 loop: CASSSSPPYEQYF. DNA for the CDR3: TGTGCCAGCAGTTCCTCCCCTCCCTACGAGCAGTACTTC.